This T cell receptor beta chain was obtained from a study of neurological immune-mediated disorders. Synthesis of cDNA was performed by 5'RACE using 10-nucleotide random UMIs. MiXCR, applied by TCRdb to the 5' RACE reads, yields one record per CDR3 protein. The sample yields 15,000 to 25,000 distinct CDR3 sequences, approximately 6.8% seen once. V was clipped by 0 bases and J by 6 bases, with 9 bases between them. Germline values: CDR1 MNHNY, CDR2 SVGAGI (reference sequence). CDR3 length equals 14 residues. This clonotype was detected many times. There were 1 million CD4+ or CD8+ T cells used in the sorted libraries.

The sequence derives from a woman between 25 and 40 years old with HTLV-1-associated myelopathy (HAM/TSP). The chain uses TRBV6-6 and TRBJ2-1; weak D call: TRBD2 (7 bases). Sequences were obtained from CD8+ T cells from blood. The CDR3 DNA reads TGTGCCAGCAGTTACTCGAGGGGGGGCAATGAGCAGTTCTTC. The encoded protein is CASSYSRGGNEQFF.